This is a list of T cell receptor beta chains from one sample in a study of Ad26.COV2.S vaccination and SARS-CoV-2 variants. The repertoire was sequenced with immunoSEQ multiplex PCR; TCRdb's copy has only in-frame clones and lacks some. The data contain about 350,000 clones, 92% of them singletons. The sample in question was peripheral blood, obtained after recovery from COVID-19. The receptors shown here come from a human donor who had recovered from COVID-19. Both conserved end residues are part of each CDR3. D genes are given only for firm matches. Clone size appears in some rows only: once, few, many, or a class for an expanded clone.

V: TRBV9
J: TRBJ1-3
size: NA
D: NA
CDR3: CASSVDARGHDSGNTIYF
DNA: TGTGCCAGCAGCGTAGACGCTCGGGGCCACGACTCTGGAAACACCATATATTTT

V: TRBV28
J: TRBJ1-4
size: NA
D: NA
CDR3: CASSPDIGEKLFF
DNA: TGTGCCAGCAGTCCGGACATAGGAGAAAAACTGTTTTTT

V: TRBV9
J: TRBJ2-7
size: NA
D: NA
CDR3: CASSVGDHEQYF
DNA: TGTGCCAGCAGCGTAGGGGACCACGAGCAGTACTTC

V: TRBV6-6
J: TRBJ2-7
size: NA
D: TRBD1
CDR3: CASSLGQGGYEQYF
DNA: TGTGCCAGCAGCCTGGGACAGGGGGGGTACGAGCAGTACTTC

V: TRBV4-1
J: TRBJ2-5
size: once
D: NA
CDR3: CASRGPGAKGGETQYF
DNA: TGCGCCAGCAGGGGGCCGGGGGCTAAGGGAGGAGAGACCCAGTACTTC

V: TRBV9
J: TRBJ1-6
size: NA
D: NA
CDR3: CASSVGVGAGEGNSPLHF
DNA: TGTGCCAGCAGCGTAGGGGTCGGGGCAGGGGAAGGGAATTCACCCCTCCACTTT

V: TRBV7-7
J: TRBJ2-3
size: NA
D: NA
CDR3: CASSTLPQRSSTDTQYF
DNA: TGTGCTAGCAGCACCCTACCCCAGCGGTCTAGCACAGATACGCAGTATTTT

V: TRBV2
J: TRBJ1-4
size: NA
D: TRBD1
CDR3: CASRRTGTTNEKLFF
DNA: TGTGCCAGCCGAAGGACAGGGACAACTAATGAAAAACTGTTTTTT

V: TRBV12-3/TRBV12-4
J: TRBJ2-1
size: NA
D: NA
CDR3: CASRDNVAEQFF
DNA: TGTGCCAGCAGGGACAACGTGGCTGAGCAGTTCTTC

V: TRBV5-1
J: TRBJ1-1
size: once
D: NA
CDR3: CASSLVYRKNTEAFF
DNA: TGCGCCAGCAGCTTGGTGTACAGGAAAAACACTGAAGCTTTCTTT

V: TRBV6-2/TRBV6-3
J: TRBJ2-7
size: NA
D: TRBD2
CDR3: CASSHLAGGTSSYEQYF
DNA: TGTGCCAGCAGCCATCTAGCGGGGGGAACCAGCTCCTACGAGCAGTACTTC

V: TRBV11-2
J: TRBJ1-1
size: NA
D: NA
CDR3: CASSQGTEAFF
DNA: TGTGCCAGCAGCCAGGGCACTGAAGCTTTCTTT

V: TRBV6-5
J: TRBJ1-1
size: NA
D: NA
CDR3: CASRGGMNTEAFF
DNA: TGTGCCAGTCGGGGGGGAATGAACACTGAAGCTTTCTTT

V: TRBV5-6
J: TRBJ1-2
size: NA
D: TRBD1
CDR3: CASSLGGQGRRGYTF
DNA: TGTGCCAGCAGCTTGGGGGGACAGGGTAGAAGGGGCTACACCTTC

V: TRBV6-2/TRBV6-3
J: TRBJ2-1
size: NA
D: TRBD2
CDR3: CASSPLAGAPNHNEQFF
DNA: TGTGCCAGCAGTCCCCTAGCGGGGGCGCCGAATCACAATGAGCAGTTCTTC

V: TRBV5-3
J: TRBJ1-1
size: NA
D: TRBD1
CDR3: CARSRDRGPAEAFF
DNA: TGTGCCAGAAGCCGGGACAGGGGGCCGGCTGAAGCTTTCTTT

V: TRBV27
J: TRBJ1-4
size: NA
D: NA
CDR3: CASSLSGQSYEKLFF
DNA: TGTGCCAGCAGTTTAAGCGGACAGAGTTATGAAAAACTGTTTTTT

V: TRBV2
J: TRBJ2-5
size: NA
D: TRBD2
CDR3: CASSDGGVRETQYF
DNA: TGTGCCAGCAGTGATGGGGGGGTTAGGGAGACCCAGTACTTC

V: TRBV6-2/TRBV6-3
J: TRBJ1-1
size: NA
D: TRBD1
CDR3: CASSYSTGDYDTEAFF
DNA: TGTGCCAGCAGTTACTCGACAGGGGATTACGACACTGAAGCTTTCTTT

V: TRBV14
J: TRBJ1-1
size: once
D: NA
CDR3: CASSQDPVGAEAFF
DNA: TGTGCCAGCAGCCAAGATCCTGTGGGAGCTGAAGCTTTCTTT

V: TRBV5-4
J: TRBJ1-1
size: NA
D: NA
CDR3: CASSLGGLNTEAFF
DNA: TGTGCCAGCAGCTTGGGTGGGCTGAACACTGAAGCTTTCTTT

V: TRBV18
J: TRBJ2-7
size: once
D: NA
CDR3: CASSPPAGTVSYEQYF
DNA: TGTGCCAGCTCACCCCCGGCCGGGACGGTCTCCTACGAGCAGTACTTC

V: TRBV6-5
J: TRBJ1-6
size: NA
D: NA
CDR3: CASSSAPNNSPLHF
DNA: TGTGCCAGCAGTTCCGCACCAAATAATTCACCCCTCCACTTT

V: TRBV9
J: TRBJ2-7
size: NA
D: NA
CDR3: CASSVSVHSEQYF
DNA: TGTGCCAGCAGCGTATCGGTACACTCCGAGCAGTACTTC

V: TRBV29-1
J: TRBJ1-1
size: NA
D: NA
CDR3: CSVEQGRAEAFF
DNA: TGCAGCGTAGAACAGGGAAGGGCTGAAGCTTTCTTT

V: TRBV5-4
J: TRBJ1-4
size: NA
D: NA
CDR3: CASSFPPEEKLFF
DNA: TGTGCCAGCAGCTTCCCACCTGAGGAAAAACTGTTTTTT

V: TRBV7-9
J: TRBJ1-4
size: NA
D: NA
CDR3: CASSSRAGSGGNEKLFF
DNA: TGTGCCAGCAGCTCGAGGGCAGGTTCAGGCGGTAATGAAAAACTGTTTTTT

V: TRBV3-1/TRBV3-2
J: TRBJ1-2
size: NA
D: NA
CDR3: CASSLSGPKGYTF
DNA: TGTGCCAGCAGCCTATCCGGGCCGAAAGGCTACACCTTC

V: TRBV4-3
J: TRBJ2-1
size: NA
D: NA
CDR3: CASSQGILSGYNEQFF
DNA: TGCGCCAGCAGCCAAGGAATCTTATCGGGTTACAATGAGCAGTTCTTC

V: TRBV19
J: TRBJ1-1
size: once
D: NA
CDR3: CASSIAPNTEAFF
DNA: TGTGCCAGTAGTATAGCGCCGAACACTGAAGCTTTCTTT

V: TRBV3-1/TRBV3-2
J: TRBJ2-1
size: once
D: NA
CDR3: CASSHSQSSSYNEQFF
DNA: TGTGCCAGCAGCCACAGTCAAAGTAGCTCCTACAATGAGCAGTTCTTC

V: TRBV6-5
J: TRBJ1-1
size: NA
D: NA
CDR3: CASSYVRGETEAFF
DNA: TGTGCCAGCAGTTACGTCAGGGGTGAGACTGAAGCTTTCTTT

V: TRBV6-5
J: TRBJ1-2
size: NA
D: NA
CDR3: CASQKAGHPNYGYTF
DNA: TGTGCCAGCCAAAAAGCCGGACACCCAAACTATGGCTACACCTTC

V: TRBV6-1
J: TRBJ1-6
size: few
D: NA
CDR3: CASSEFAVSSYNSPLHF
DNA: TGTGCCAGCAGTGAATTCGCGGTTAGTTCCTATAATTCACCCCTCCACTTT

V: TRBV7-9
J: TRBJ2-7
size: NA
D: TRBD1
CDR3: CASSSGTGGVEQYF
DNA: TGTGCCAGCAGCTCCGGGACAGGGGGCGTTGAGCAGTACTTC

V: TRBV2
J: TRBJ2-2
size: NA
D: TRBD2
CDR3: CASSRGLNSRELFF
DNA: TGTGCCAGCAGTAGGGGACTAAACAGCAGGGAGCTGTTTTTT

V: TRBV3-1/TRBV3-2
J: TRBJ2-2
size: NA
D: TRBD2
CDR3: CASSPGLAGGLAGELFF
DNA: TGTGCCAGCAGCCCCGGACTAGCGGGGGGGCTTGCCGGGGAGCTGTTTTTT

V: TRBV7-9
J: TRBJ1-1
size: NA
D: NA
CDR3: CASSAGLGTEAFF
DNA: TGTGCCAGCAGCGCAGGGTTAGGCACTGAAGCTTTCTTT

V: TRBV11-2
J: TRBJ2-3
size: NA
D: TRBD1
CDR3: CASSFPGQGADTQYF
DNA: TGTGCCAGCAGCTTCCCGGGACAGGGGGCAGATACGCAGTATTTT

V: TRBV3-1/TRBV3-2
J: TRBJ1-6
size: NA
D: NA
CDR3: CASSLGTTASSYNSPLHF
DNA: TGTGCCAGCAGCCTTGGGACAACGGCGAGCTCCTATAATTCACCCCTCCACTTT

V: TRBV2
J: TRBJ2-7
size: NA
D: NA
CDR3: CASMGRWGLSMYEQYF
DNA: TGTGCCAGCATGGGCAGGTGGGGTCTTTCTATGTACGAGCAGTACTTC

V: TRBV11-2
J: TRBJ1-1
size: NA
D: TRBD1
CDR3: CASSYTGTANTEAFF
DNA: TGTGCCAGCAGCTATACCGGGACAGCGAACACTGAAGCTTTCTTT

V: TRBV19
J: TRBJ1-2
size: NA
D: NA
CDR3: CATEQGSTRGYTF
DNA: TGTGCCACCGAACAGGGTTCAACGCGCGGCTACACCTTC

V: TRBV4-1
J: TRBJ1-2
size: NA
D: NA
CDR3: CASSQDGFSLNYGYTF
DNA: TGCGCCAGCAGCCAAGATGGGTTTTCCCTTAACTATGGCTACACCTTC

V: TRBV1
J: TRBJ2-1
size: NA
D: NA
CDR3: CTSSQPDRGLYNEQFF
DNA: TGCACCAGCAGCCAACCTGACAGGGGGCTTTACAATGAGCAGTTCTTC

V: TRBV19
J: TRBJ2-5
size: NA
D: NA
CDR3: CASSMESGTQYF
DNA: TGTGCCAGTAGTATGGAGTCGGGGACCCAGTACTTC

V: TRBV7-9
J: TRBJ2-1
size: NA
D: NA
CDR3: CASSLAGGPNEQFF
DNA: TGTGCCAGCAGCTTAGCGGGGGGCCCCAATGAGCAGTTCTTC

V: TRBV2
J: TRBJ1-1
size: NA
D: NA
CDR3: CASRATDFEAFF
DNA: TGTGCCAGCAGGGCAACAGACTTCGAAGCTTTCTTT

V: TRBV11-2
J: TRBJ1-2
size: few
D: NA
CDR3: CASSSPLKVGYTF
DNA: TGTGCCAGCAGCTCGCCCCTGAAAGTCGGCTACACCTTC

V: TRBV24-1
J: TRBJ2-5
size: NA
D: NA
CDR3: CATALTGNEETQYF
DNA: TGTGCCACGGCTCTAACAGGGAACGAAGAGACCCAGTACTTC

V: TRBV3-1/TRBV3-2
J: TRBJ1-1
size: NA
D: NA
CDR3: CASSQDSGSGGAFF
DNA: TGTGCCAGCAGCCAAGATTCGGGCAGCGGGGGAGCTTTCTTT

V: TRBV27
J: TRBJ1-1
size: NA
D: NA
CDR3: CASSLRVGGLHEAFF
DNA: TGTGCCAGCAGTTTAAGAGTTGGAGGGCTCCATGAAGCTTTCTTT

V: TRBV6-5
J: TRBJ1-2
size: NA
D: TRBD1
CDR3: CASRQGARDGYTF
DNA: TGTGCCAGCAGACAGGGGGCGCGTGATGGCTACACCTTC

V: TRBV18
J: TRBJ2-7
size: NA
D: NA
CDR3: CASSPPNQGSDEQYF
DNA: TGTGCCAGCTCACCACCGAACCAGGGGTCGGACGAGCAGTACTTC

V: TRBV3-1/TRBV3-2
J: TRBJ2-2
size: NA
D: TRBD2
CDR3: CASRRGLAGGRGTGELFF
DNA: TGTGCCAGCAGGAGAGGACTAGCGGGGGGCCGTGGCACCGGGGAGCTGTTTTTT

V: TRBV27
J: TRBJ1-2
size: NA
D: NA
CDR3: CASSAGQLDGYTF
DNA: TGTGCCAGCAGTGCCGGACAGTTAGATGGCTACACCTTC

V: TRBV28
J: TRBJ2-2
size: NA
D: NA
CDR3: CASSFKSRRRELFF
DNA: TGTGCCAGCAGTTTTAAGTCGAGAAGGCGGGAGCTGTTTTTT

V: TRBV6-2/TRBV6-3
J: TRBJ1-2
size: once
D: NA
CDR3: CASSYSLSGRGNYGYTF
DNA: TGTGCCAGCAGTTACTCGTTAAGTGGCAGGGGAAACTATGGCTACACCTTC

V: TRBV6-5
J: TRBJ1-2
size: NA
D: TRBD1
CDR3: CASDPGQGAPGYTF
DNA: TGTGCCAGCGATCCGGGACAGGGGGCGCCGGGCTACACCTTC

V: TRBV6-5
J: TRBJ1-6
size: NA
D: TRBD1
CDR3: CASRPGQGRHTPLHF
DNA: TGTGCCAGCAGGCCTGGACAGGGGCGGCACACACCCCTCCACTTT